This record covers a single T cell receptor (beta chain). Distinct nucleotide sequences in the sample also encode this CDR3. Participants spanned ages roughly 18 to 95 years and resided in roughly 26 US areas. Researchers sorted participants into cohorts using their self-reported clinical history. The entry originates in a study of blood T cell repertoires in COVID-19. Trimming took 1 base from V and 3 from J, leaving 7 bases between them. The CDR3 length is 13 residues. In germline, CDR1 is SGHRS, CDR2 YFSETQ. This table comes from immunoSEQ multiplex PCR, and its TCRdb copy is limited to in-frame clones, with some not included. The sample has 330,000 or so clones, approximately 92% seen once.

This clonotype was sampled from a woman under 40 who had recovered from COVID-19. This chain links TRBV5-1 with TRBJ1-2; no definite D call. Sequencing was performed on PBMCs or T cells enriched from blood (not recorded which). This CDR3 is CASSLSGDYGYTF. The CDR3 DNA follows: TGCGCCAGCAGCTTGTCAGGCGACTATGGCTACACCTTC.